A selection of T cell receptor beta chains follows, all from one sample in a study of Ad26.COV2.S vaccination and SARS-CoV-2 variants. TCRdb's copy holds only in-frame clones and misses some; the assay was immunoSEQ multiplex PCR. The sample holds about 350,000 clones, approximately 90% seen once. Sample: peripheral blood, taken in a trial of Ad26.COV2.S vaccine versus placebo. Source of these receptors: a person between 18 and 65 years old who received the Ad26.COV2.S COVID-19 vaccine or a placebo. Each CDR3 is given with its conserved first and last residue. D genes are given only for firm matches. Where a row states a size, it is once, few, many or the class of an expanded clone; other rows omit it.

J,size,V,D,DNA,CDR3
TRBJ2-3,-,TRBV7-6,-,TGTGCCAGCAGCGAAACAGGGCCCACAGATACGCAGTATTTT,CASSETGPTDTQYF
TRBJ2-3,-,TRBV7-2,-,TGTGCCAGCAGACTAACGGTTCGTGATACGCAGTATTTT,CASRLTVRDTQYF
TRBJ1-5,-,TRBV7-2,-,TGTGCCAGCAGCCTAGAAGTATATAGCAATCAGCCCCAGCATTTT,CASSLEVYSNQPQHF
TRBJ1-2,-,TRBV18,-,TGTGCCAGCTCACCTAACGGACGGTTTTATGGCTACACCTTC,CASSPNGRFYGYTF
TRBJ2-1,-,TRBV2,TRBD1,TGTGCCAGCAGTGAGCGACAGGGCGCCTACAATGAGCAGTTCTTC,CASSERQGAYNEQFF
TRBJ1-2,-,TRBV6-5,-,TGTGCCAGCAGTTATAGGGTCGATAGATATGGCTACACCTTC,CASSYRVDRYGYTF
TRBJ2-7,-,TRBV6-2/TRBV6-3,TRBD1,TGTGCCAGCAGTTGGCGGACAGGGAACAGGGCCGCCTACGAGCAGTACTTC,CASSWRTGNRAAYEQYF
TRBJ1-5,once,TRBV19,TRBD1,TGTGCCAGTAGACCCGGGACAGGGGTTAGCAATCAGCCCCAGCATTTT,CASRPGTGVSNQPQHF
TRBJ1-3,-,TRBV30,-,TGTGCCTGGAGTCCGGGACGCGGATTGGGGAACACCATATATTTT,CAWSPGRGLGNTIYF
TRBJ1-2,once,TRBV6-2/TRBV6-3,-,TGTGCCAGCAGTTCGACAGCGGACTATGGCTACACCTTC,CASSSTADYGYTF
TRBJ2-2,-,TRBV28,TRBD1,TGTGCCAGCAGTTTCAGACAGGGGGGTCACGGGGAGCTGTTTTTT,CASSFRQGGHGELFF
TRBJ1-1,-,TRBV11-2,-,TGTGCCAGCAGCTTATCGGGGAACACTGAAGCTTTCTTT,CASSLSGNTEAFF
TRBJ1-5,-,TRBV6-5,TRBD1,TGTGCCAGCAGTCGCCCGGAGGGACAGACCCATTTT,CASSRPEGQTHF
TRBJ1-1,-,TRBV7-2,TRBD1,TGTGCCAGCAGCTTTGGACAGGTCATGAACACTGAAGCTTTCTTT,CASSFGQVMNTEAFF
TRBJ1-5,once,TRBV15,TRBD1,TGTGCCACCAGAGGGGGCGGGGGGCTGATGGAGAATCAGCCCCAGCATTTT,CATRGGGGLMENQPQHF
TRBJ2-7,-,TRBV7-9,-,TGTGCCAGCAGCCAACAGCCAGCCTACGAGCAGTACTTC,CASSQQPAYEQYF
TRBJ1-2,-,TRBV5-1,-,TGCGCCAGCAGCCCTGTATCGGGGGCGCGTGACTATGGCTACACCTTC,CASSPVSGARDYGYTF
TRBJ1-2,-,TRBV15,TRBD1,TGTGCCACCAGCAGTGAAACAGGGGGCCCGAACTATGGCTACACCTTC,CATSSETGGPNYGYTF